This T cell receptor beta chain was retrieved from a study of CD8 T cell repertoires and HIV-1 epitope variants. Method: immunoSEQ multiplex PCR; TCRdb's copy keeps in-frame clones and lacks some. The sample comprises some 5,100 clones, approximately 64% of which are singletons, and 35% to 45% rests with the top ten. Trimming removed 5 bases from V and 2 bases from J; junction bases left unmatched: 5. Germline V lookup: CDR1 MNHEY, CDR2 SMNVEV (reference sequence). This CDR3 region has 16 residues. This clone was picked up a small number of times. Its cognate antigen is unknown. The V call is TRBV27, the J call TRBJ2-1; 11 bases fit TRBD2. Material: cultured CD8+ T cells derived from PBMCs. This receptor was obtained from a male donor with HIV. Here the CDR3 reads CASSSTSGSPYNEQFF. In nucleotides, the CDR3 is TGTGCCAGCAGTAGCACTAGCGGGAGTCCCTACAATGAGCAGTTCTTC.